This TCR beta chain was recorded in a study of blood T cell repertoires in COVID-19. Study-wide context: Samples of COVID-19 (acute and convalescent) were obtained from the United States, Italy and Spain. The cDNA or gDNA used as material had been derived from T cells, B-cell-depleted T cells, or PBMCs.

Trimming cost V 1 base and J 10 bases, with 9 bases left between them. This CDR3 contains 12 residues. Germline values: CDR1 SGHNT, CDR2 YYREEE (reference sequence). Per the study methods: Amplification of reference gene primers provided the estimated nucleated cell counts. Here immunoSEQ multiplex PCR was the method, and the copy in TCRdb shows in-frame clones only, minus some. That table furnishes V, J and clone size, whereas the DNA furnished D and trimming. In the table there are under 100,000 clones, around 90% of which are singletons. V usage is TRBV5-4 and J usage is TRBJ2-1; D remains unclear. Sequencing input: peripheral blood. The sequence was collected from a male donor with acute or convalescent COVID-19. CDR3 nucleotide sequence: TGTGCCAGCAGCTTGTTAGAGACAGAGCAGTTCTTC. Its translation is CASSLLETEQFF.